This T cell receptor (beta chain) was captured by sequencing in a study of cytomegalovirus exposure and HLA in healthy donors. Study-level results: The listing of roughly 160 TCR beta chains classed them as cytomegalovirus-associated.

Comments on this clone: The antigen remains undetermined.

Assay used: immunoSEQ multiplex PCR; TCRdb lists only in-frame clones, some missing. The sample shows some 60,000 clones, roughly 96% of them seen only once. Trimming removed 5 bases from V and 3 bases from J; junction bases left unmatched: 7. The length of the CDR3 is 15 residues. Germline V gene lookup returns CDR1 MNHNS and CDR2 SASEGT. Sequencing was done on a sample of PBMCs. The origin of this receptor is a man younger than 30 in good health and CMV-seronegative. V is TRBV6-1 and J is TRBJ2-3, with TRBD1 matching 8 bases. CDR3: CASSPQGVLTDTQYF. In DNA form, the CDR3 reads TGTGCCAGCAGTCCACAGGGGGTATTGACAGATACGCAGTATTTT.